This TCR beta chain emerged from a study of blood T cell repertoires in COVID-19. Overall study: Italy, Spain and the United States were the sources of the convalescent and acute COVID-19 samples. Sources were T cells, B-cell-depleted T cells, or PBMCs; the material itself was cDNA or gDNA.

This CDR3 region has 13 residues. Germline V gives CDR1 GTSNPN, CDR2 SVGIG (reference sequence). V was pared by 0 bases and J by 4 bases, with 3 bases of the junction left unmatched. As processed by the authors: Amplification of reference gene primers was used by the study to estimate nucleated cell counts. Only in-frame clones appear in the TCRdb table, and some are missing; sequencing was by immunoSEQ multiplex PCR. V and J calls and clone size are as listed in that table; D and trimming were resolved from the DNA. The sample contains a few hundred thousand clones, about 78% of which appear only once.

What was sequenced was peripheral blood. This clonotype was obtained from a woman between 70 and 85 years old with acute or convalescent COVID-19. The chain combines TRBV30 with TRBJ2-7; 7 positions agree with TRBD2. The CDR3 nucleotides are TGTGCCTGGAGTGTAGGGGAGGGGTACGAGCAGTACTTC. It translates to CAWSVGEGYEQYF.